What follows are 29 T cell receptor beta chains derived from one specimen sequenced in a study of Ad26.COV2.S vaccination and SARS-CoV-2 variants. As for treatment: around 19 received Ad26.COV2.S at low or high dose, single or two shots; about 5 received placebo; per-sample allocation not given. Sample collection was performed on day 63 after the first vaccine or placebo injection. The protocol was immunoSEQ multiplex PCR, while the TCRdb copy is restricted to in-frame clones and leaves out a portion. The data show roughly 270,000 clones, around 87% seen once. The material was peripheral blood, obtained in a trial of Ad26.COV2.S vaccine versus placebo. These receptors came from a person between 18 and 59 years old who received the Ad26.COV2.S COVID-19 vaccine or a placebo.

The rearrangement links TRBV20-1 to TRBJ1-3; D is unclear. The ends were cut back, 3 bases at V and 0 bases at J, with 9 bases in the middle. The CDR3 is 14 residues long. The germline V gene has CDR1 DFQATT and CDR2 SNEGSKA (reference sequence). The CDR3 DNA sequence: TGCAGTGCTAGTCTCGGATTCTCTGGAAACACCATATATTTT. Encoded protein: CSASLGFSGNTIYF.

The V gene is TRBV7-2, the J gene TRBJ2-2; no clear D gene. Per the germline V gene, CDR1 is SGHTA and CDR2 is FQGNSA. Trimming cost V 5 bases and J 1 base, with 11 bases left between them. This CDR3 comprises 15 residues. The CDR3 DNA reads TGTGCCAGCAGCCCCCGCCCAGTGAACACCGGGGAGCTGTTTTTT. Translation: CASSPRPVNTGELFF.

The chain links TRBV5-1 to TRBJ2-3; possibly TRBD2 for D (6 bases). Trimming took 4 bases from V and 2 from J, leaving 14 bases between them. The CDR3 covers 15 residues. The germline V gene encodes CDR1 SGHRS and CDR2 YFSETQ. As DNA, the CDR3 is TGCGCCAGCAGCATAGGACTACTCCCCACAGATACGCAGTATTTT. Amino acid sequence: CASSIGLLPTDTQYF.

The rearrangement links TRBV5-6 to TRBJ2-1; maybe TRBD1 (6 bases). The CDR3 is 13 residues long. The germline V and J ends were trimmed by 0 bases and 5 bases, with 6 bases remaining between them. The germline V gene has CDR1 SGHDT and CDR2 YYEEEE. The CDR3 sequence is CASSLGTDNEQFF. DNA for the CDR3: TGTGCCAGCAGCTTGGGGACAGACAATGAGCAGTTCTTC. Looking up the rest from reference TRBV5-6 and TRBJ2-1 gives the full variable domain: DAGVTQSPTHLIKTRGQQVTLRCSPKSGHDTVSWYQQALGQGPQFIFQYYEEEERQRGNFPDRFSGHQFPNYSSELNVNALLLGDSALYLCASSLGTDNEQFFGPGTRLTVL.

This clone was observed a single time. The V call is TRBV5-1, the J call TRBJ2-3, with TRBD2 matching over 8 bases. V dropped 4 bases and J dropped 2; count of bases not matched to a gene: 3. The germline CDR1 and CDR2 sequences are SGHRS and YFSETQ. The CDR3 contains 14 residues. In nucleotides, the CDR3 is TGCGCCAGCAGCGTGACTAGCGACACAGATACGCAGTATTTT. Protein product: CASSVTSDTDTQYF.

V usage is TRBV2 and J usage is TRBJ2-2; D might be TRBD1 (5 bases). With 5 bases removed from V and 0 bases from J, the gap between germline ends came to 10 bases. CDR3 size: 15 residues. Looked up from germline, CDR1 is SNHLY and CDR2 is FYNNEI. In DNA form, the CDR3 reads TGTGCCAGCAGTTCGACAGTCCCGAACACCGGGGAGCTGTTTTTT. This encodes CASSSTVPNTGELFF.

The DNA of the CDR3 is TGTGCCAGCAGCATCGGGACCTGGGACACTGAAGCTTTCTTT. This sequence encodes CASSIGTWDTEAFF. The chain is built from TRBV5-5 and TRBJ1-1, with D perhaps TRBD1 (5 bases). The CDR3 is made up of 14 amino acids. CDR1 is SGHKS, CDR2 YYEKEE, per germline (reference sequence). Trimming pared 4 bases from V and 3 bases from J, leaving 13 bases between.

The chain employs TRBV19 and TRBJ1-5; maybe TRBD1 (5 bases). The CDR3 loop spans 15 amino acids. Germline V gives CDR1 LNHDA, CDR2 SQIVND (reference sequence). Trimming stripped 7 bases from V and 3 bases from J, with 16 bases between. CDR3 amino acids: CASIRTPGPNQPQHF. The CDR3 DNA sequence: TGTGCCAGTATCCGTACCCCAGGGCCCAATCAGCCCCAGCATTTT.

The chain is built from TRBV30 and TRBJ1-2; 9 positions match TRBD1. Germline assignment: CDR1 GTSNPN and CDR2 SVGIG (reference sequence). CDR3 length equals 15 residues. Trimming cost V 3 bases and J 2 bases; bases outside gene matches: 7. The CDR3 is CAWRLQGAGNYGYTF. In DNA, the CDR3 is TGTGCCTGGAGGCTACAGGGGGCTGGGAACTATGGCTACACCTTC.

The gene calls are TRBV10-2 and TRBJ1-3, with a possible D match to TRBD1 (5 bases). The CDR3 runs to 13 residues. The V gene lost 4 bases and the J gene lost 4 bases, with 8 bases spanning the gap. Germline V gene sequence: CDR1 WSHSY, CDR2 SAAADI. The CDR3 region is CASSGGMGNTIYF. The CDR3 DNA sequence: TGCGCCAGCAGTGGGGGGATGGGAAACACCATATATTTT.

This sequence joins TRBV7-9 and TRBJ2-5, with no clear D. V lost 1 base, J lost 5 bases, and 11 bases lay in between. Germline values: CDR1 SEHNR, CDR2 FQNEAQ (reference sequence). The CDR3 runs to 14 residues. The CDR3 coding sequence is TGTGCCAGCAGCTTAGAGCTAGTTCGTGAGACCCAGTACTTC. Translating gives CASSLELVRETQYF.

This clone has only one observation. The chain joins TRBV6-5 to TRBJ1-2; D is unclear. V lost 2 bases to trimming and J lost 5 bases, with 12 bases between them. The germline V gene encodes CDR1 MNHEY and CDR2 SVGAGI. This CDR3 spans 14 amino acids. DNA for the CDR3: TGTGCCAGCAGTTACGACGCTACGGGATATGGCTACACCTTC. Translated: CASSYDATGYGYTF.

The V and J genes are TRBV7-8 and TRBJ2-3, with TRBD1 matching over 7 bases. J lost 2 bases, V lost 0 bases, and 11 bases had no gene match. The CDR3 consists of 18 residues. In germline, CDR1 is SGHVS, CDR2 FQNEAQ. CDR3 amino acids: CASSLALRQGTITDTQYF. CDR3 in DNA: TGTGCCAGCAGCTTAGCCCTCCGACAGGGAACGATCACAGATACGCAGTATTTT.

V is TRBV6-2 or TRBV6-3 and J is TRBJ2-7, with D perhaps assigned TRBD1 or TRBD2 (5 bases each). V lost 5 bases and J lost 1, with 12 bases in between. This CDR3 is 14 amino acids long. Germline values: CDR1 MNHEY, CDR2 SVGEGT. CDR3: CASSPGTESYEQYF. CDR3 nucleotide sequence: TGTGCCAGCAGTCCCGGGACGGAATCCTACGAGCAGTACTTC.

This chain links TRBV5-1 with TRBJ1-1, with D uncertain. Trimming pared 0 bases from V and 3 bases from J, leaving 6 bases between. The CDR3 sequence is 13 residues long. Germline-derived CDR1 and CDR2 are SGHRS and YFSETQ. DNA for the CDR3: TGCGCCAGCAGCTTGGGGAGGGACACTGAAGCTTTCTTT. Its translation: CASSLGRDTEAFF. Drawing the rest from reference TRBV5-1 and TRBJ1-1, the complete variable domain is KAGVTQTPRYLIKTRGQQVTLSCSPISGHRSVSWYQQTPGQGLQFLFEYFSETQRNKGNFPGRFSGRQFSNSRSEMNVSTLELGDSALYLCASSLGRDTEAFFGQGTRLTVV.

The chain carries TRBV3-1 (or the pseudogene TRBV3-2) and TRBJ1-2; D is ambiguous. Deletions cut 3 bases from V and 4 bases from J, with 9 bases between. Germline CDR1 and CDR2: LGHDT and YNNKEL (reference sequence). This CDR3 has 13 residues. The DNA of the CDR3 is TGTGCCAGCAGCCAGCGTGATATCTATGGCTACACCTTC. This codes for CASSQRDIYGYTF.

This chain uses TRBV7-9 with TRBJ1-2, with 7 nucleotides matching TRBD1. V gave up 5 bases and J gave up 7 bases; unmatched junction bases: 13. The germline V gene has CDR1 SEHNR and CDR2 FQNEAQ (reference sequence). This CDR3 comprises 15 residues. In DNA, the CDR3 is TGTGCCAGCAGCCCTCCAGGAGGGGGCGAGCTTGGCTACACCTTC. This sequence encodes CASSPPGGGELGYTF.

The chain employs TRBV7-9 and TRBJ2-3; 10 positions match TRBD2. Germline CDR1 is SEHNR and CDR2 is FQNEAQ (reference sequence). This CDR3 has 17 amino acids. With 2 bases clipped from V and 3 bases from J, the junction kept 8 bases outside the gene matches. The CDR3 spells CASSLSASGSTTDTQYF. As DNA, the CDR3 is TGTGCCAGCAGCTTATCGGCTAGCGGGAGTACGACAGATACGCAGTATTTT.

The chain has TRBV10-2 and TRBJ1-1; a weak D match, TRBD1 (6 bases). CDR3 length: 15 amino acids. In germline, CDR1 is WSHSY, CDR2 SAAADI. V was pared by 10 bases and J by 2 bases, with 20 bases between. CDR3 bases: TGCGCCACCTACGGGGTACAGGGAGGAAACACTGAAGCTTTCTTT. Translation: CATYGVQGGNTEAFF.

The rearrangement links TRBV6-5 to TRBJ1-1; TRBD1 might be the D (6 bases). The CDR3 has 13 amino acids. Germline CDR1 MNHEY, CDR2 SVGAGI. The V end lost 7 bases, the J end lost 5 bases, and 14 bases lay between the germline ends. The CDR3 region is CASNRDTPTEAFF. The CDR3, as DNA: TGTGCCAGCAATCGGGACACTCCTACTGAAGCTTTCTTT.

The chain couples TRBV7-9 to TRBJ1-4, with a weak D call TRBD1 (5 bases). Germline-derived CDR1 and CDR2 are SEHNR and FQNEAQ (reference sequence). Trimming took off 3 bases at V and 4 bases at J, with 12 bases between the two ends. There are 15 residues in the CDR3. In DNA form, the CDR3 reads TGTGCCAGCAGCTTGGGGGACCGCCTTAATGAAAAACTGTTTTTT. Residues: CASSLGDRLNEKLFF.

CDR3 DNA sequence: TGTGCCAGCAGCTCAGCGGGGCCAAAAGAGACCCAGTACTTC. Translating it yields CASSSAGPKETQYF. The gene calls are TRBV7-9 and TRBJ2-5, with 7 positions matching TRBD2. Per the germline V gene, CDR1 is SEHNR and CDR2 is FQNEAQ (reference sequence). V shed 4 bases, J shed 3 bases, and the junction held 5 bases outside the gene matches. There are 14 residues in the CDR3. The variable domain in full, with the rest retrieved from reference TRBV7-9 and TRBJ2-5, is DTGVSQNPRHKITKRGQNVTFRCDPISEHNRLYWYRQTLGQGPEFLTYFQNEAQLEKSRLLSDRFSAERPKGSFSTLEIQRTEQGDSAMYLCASSSAGPKETQYFGPGTRLLVL.

The rearrangement uses TRBV12-3 or TRBV12-4 and TRBJ1-1, with TRBD1 as a possible D gene (5 bases). This CDR3 is built from 13 residues. V was trimmed by 10 bases and J by 3 bases, leaving 15 bases between them. This CDR3 is CATLWGGDTEAFF. DNA of the CDR3: TGTGCCACCCTCTGGGGGGGGGACACTGAAGCTTTCTTT.

The chain employs TRBV5-5 and TRBJ1-1, with 7 bases matching TRBD1. CDR3 length equals 16 residues. Germline CDR1 SGHKS, CDR2 YYEKEE (reference sequence). V was clipped by 7 bases and J by 1 base; unmatched bases: 13. CDR3 bases: TGTGCCAGCGTTCAACACCCAGGGGGGGCGAACACTGAAGCTTTCTTT. Residues: CASVQHPGGANTEAFF.

This clone occurred many times. Written as DNA, the CDR3 is TGTGCCAGCTACCGCCAAGGACAGGGCTCTGGAAACACCATATATTTT. Its translation is CASYRQGQGSGNTIYF. The V call is TRBV28, the J call TRBJ1-3; 8 nucleotides match TRBD1. V shed 8 bases and J 0 bases; nucleotides not matched to a gene: 9. In germline, CDR1 is MDHEN, CDR2 SYDVKM. The CDR3 runs to 16 residues. Together with reference TRBV28 and TRBJ1-3, the CDR3 gives the full variable domain: DVKVTQSSRYLVKRTGEKVFLECVQDMDHENMFWYRQDPGLGLRLIYFSYDVKMKEKGDIPEGYSVSREKKERFSLILESASTNQTSMYLCASYRQGQGSGNTIYFGEGSWLTVV.

Remarks on this clone: The identical CDR3 is also encoded by other nucleotide sequences in the sample. The chain combines TRBV5-1 with TRBJ1-2; possibly TRBD1 for D (6 bases). Trimming took off 0 bases at V and 4 bases at J, with 13 bases between the two ends. CDR1 and CDR2 from the germline V gene are SGHRS and YFSETQ. The CDR3 is made up of 15 amino acids. CDR3 region: CASSLATGKGYGYTF. CDR3 nucleotides: TGCGCCAGCAGCTTGGCAACAGGGAAGGGCTATGGCTACACCTTC. Drawing the rest from reference TRBV5-1 and TRBJ1-2, the complete variable domain is KAGVTQTPRYLIKTRGQQVTLSCSPISGHRSVSWYQQTPGQGLQFLFEYFSETQRNKGNFPGRFSGRQFSNSRSEMNVSTLELGDSALYLCASSLATGKGYGYTFGSGTRLTVV.

This clone was recorded only once. The chain recombines TRBV5-5 with TRBJ2-7, with D possibly TRBD2 on 5 matching bases. Germline V CDR1 and CDR2: SGHKS, YYEKEE (reference sequence). The CDR3 loop spans 15 amino acids. Trimming left V 0 bases short and J 3 bases short, with 13 bases between. This CDR3 reads CASSLAGASFYEQYF. CDR3 bases: TGTGCCAGCAGCTTGGCCGGTGCTAGCTTCTACGAGCAGTACTTC.

This clone was counted a single time. J is TRBJ2-3 and V is TRBV16; possibly TRBD1 for D (6 bases). CDR1 KGHSY and CDR2 FQNENV come from the germline V gene. The CDR3 loop spans 13 amino acids. Trimming took off 0 bases at V and 8 bases at J, with 9 bases between the two ends. The CDR3 is CASSQSRGGTQYF. CDR3 DNA sequence: TGTGCCAGCAGCCAATCGAGAGGGGGTACGCAGTATTTT.

V and J are TRBV19 and TRBJ2-6; no reliable D call. The ends were cut back, 6 bases at V and 0 bases at J, with 12 bases in the middle. Germline V CDR1 and CDR2: LNHDA, SQIVND (reference sequence). This CDR3 region has 16 residues. CDR3 protein: CASSLRSPSGANVLTF. The CDR3 nucleotides read TGTGCCAGTAGCCTGAGGAGTCCCTCTGGGGCCAACGTCCTGACTTTC.